These T cell receptor beta chains were read from a single sample in a study of blood T cells in healthy people across ages. One entry per CDR3 protein, called by TCRdb with MiXCR from the 5' RACE reads. The table records 1.5 million to 1.8 million distinct CDR3 sequences, about 45% of them present only once. The material sequenced was blood. These receptors all stem from a woman younger than 30 in good health. Each CDR3 is given without its conserved first and last residue. The D gene is left open where the match is weak.

d_call,v_call,cdr3_aa
NA,TRBV4-1,ASSQERGVPPFEQY
NA,TRBV9,ASSVGGLSYGYT
TRBD2,TRBV10-3,AIRIGLADEQF
NA,TRBV10-3,AISESVASSYEQY
TRBD1,TRBV25-1,AGRTGGDYGYT
NA,TRBV7-8,ASSLAGAIDTQY
TRBD2,TRBV10-2,ASSFTSGRNEQF
TRBD1,TRBV5-1,TSSSRAGQDEKLF
NA,TRBV7-9,ASSAPGGEPEQF
NA,TRBV7-9,ASSLARDLYNEQF
NA,TRBV9,ASSGGHLGADTQY
TRBD1,TRBV4-1,ASSQGGQGRTNEKLF
TRBD1,TRBV20-1,SARDITGGFYSPLH
TRBD2,TRBV6-6,ASRSLAGEMVNEQF
TRBD2,TRBV9,ASSVVISGEAPYEQY
NA,TRBV4-1,ASSQTPGRDEKLF
NA,TRBV30,AWSSRTYNSPLH
TRBD2,TRBV7-9,ASSPKLAGTTDTQY
NA,TRBV4-1,ASSQDRTANYGYT
NA,TRBV16,ASSHDSAEAF
NA,TRBV7-2,ASSPGPLYGYT
NA,TRBV7-2,ASSVAISSYEQY
NA,TRBV20-1,SAGKRDPYNEQF
TRBD2,TRBV4-3,ASSQGGASGNLNYNEQF
NA,TRBV6-5,ASSYESRANYGYT
NA,TRBV27,ASVPGRGPTDTQY
NA,TRBV7-7,ASSLGLGSTDTQY
NA,TRBV29-1,SVEGWQSQETQY
NA,TRBV20-1,SASRQGTTEAF
TRBD2,TRBV7-2,ASSQREGLFYEQF
NA,TRBV7-6,ASSQEAGEQY
NA,TRBV10-3,ATNRDYSNQPQH
TRBD2,TRBV20-1,SARGGLATYNEQF
NA,TRBV5-1,ASSLSRGAANTGELF
TRBD1,TRBV6-6,ASSYPSGQAYTEAF
TRBD1,TRBV7-8,ASSRRTGGLLTDTQY
NA,TRBV5-1,ASSLAPDSHLYEQY
NA,TRBV25-1,ASSVDTYEQY
TRBD2,TRBV3-1,ASSQEGLAQETQY
TRBD1,TRBV6-2/TRBV6-3,ASSPGQGALIEQF
NA,TRBV6-5,ASRPTDRNQPQH
NA,TRBV21-1,ASSKELAASTDTQY
NA,TRBV11-2,ASSLEGSVSLGQF
NA,TRBV18,ASTSSGTLSYEQY
NA,TRBV12-3/TRBV12-4,ASSLFRNREAF
NA,TRBV29-1,SVEADRSYEQY
NA,TRBV12-3/TRBV12-4,ASSLGSGIPGYT
NA,TRBV3-1,ASSVVEREQY
NA,TRBV27,ASSLSQGRGNYGYT